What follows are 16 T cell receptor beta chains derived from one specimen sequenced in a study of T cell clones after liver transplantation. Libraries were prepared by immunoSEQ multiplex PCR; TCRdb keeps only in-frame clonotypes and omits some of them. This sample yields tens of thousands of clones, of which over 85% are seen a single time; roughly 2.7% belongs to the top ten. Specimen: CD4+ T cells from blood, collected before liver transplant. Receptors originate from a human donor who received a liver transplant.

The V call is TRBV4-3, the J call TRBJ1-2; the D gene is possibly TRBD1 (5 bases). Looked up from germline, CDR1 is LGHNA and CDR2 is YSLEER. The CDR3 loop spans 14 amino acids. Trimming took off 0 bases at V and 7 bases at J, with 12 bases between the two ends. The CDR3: CASSQDTGEIGYTF. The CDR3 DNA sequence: TGCGCCAGCAGCCAAGATACGGGGGAAATTGGCTACACCTTC.

The CDR3 sequence is CASSRDRNTEAFF. The CDR3 coding sequence is TGTGCCAGCAGCCGGGACAGGAACACTGAAGCTTTCTTT. The chain recombines TRBV11-2 with TRBJ1-1, with 7 bases matching TRBD1. Germline lookup yields CDR1 SGHAT and CDR2 FQNNGV. This CDR3 contains 13 residues. Trimming cost V 5 bases and J 1 base; bases outside gene matches: 1.

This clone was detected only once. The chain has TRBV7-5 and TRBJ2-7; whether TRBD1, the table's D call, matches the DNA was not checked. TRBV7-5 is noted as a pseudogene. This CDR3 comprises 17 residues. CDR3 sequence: CVRSLTPDTGDSYEQYF. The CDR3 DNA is TGTGTCAGAAGCTTAACCCCCGATACAGGGGACTCCTACGAGCAGTACTTC.

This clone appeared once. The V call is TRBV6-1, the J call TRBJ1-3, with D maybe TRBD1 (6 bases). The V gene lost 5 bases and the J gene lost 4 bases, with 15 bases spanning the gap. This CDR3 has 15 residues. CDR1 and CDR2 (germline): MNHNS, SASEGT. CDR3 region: CASSINRDSGNTIYF. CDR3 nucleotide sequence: TGTGCCAGCAGTATAAACAGGGACTCCGGAAACACCATATATTTT.

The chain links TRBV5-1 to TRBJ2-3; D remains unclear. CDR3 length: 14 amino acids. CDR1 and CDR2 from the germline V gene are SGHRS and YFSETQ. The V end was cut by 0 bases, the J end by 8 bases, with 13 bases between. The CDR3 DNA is TGCGCCAGCAGCTTGGGCCAGAGAAACGGTACGCAGTATTTT. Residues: CASSLGQRNGTQYF.

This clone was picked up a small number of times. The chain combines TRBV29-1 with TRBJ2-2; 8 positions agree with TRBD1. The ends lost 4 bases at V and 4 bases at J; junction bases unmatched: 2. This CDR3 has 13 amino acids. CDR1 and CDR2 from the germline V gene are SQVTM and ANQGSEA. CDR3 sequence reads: CSVGTGITGELFF. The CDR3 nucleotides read TGCAGCGTTGGGACAGGGATCACCGGGGAGCTGTTTTTT.

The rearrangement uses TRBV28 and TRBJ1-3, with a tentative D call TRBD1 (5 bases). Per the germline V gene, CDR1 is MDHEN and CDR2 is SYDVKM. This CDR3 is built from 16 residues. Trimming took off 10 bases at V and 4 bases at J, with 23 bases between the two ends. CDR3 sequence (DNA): TGTGCCACCTTACCCCCTGGGGCAAAAGGAGGAAACACCATATATTTT. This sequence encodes CATLPPGAKGGNTIYF.

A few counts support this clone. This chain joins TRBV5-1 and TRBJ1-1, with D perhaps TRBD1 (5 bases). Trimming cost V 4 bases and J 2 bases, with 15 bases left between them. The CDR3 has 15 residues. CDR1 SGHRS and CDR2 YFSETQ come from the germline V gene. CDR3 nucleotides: TGCGCCAGCAGCCTGGGCGGGGCGCGCAACACTGAAGCTTTCTTT. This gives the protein CASSLGGARNTEAFF.

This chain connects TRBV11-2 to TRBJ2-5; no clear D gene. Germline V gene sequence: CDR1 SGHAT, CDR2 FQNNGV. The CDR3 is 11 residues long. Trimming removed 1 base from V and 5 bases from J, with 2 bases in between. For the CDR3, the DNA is TGTGCCAGCAGCTTAGGGGAGACCCAGTACTTC. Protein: CASSLGETQYF.

CDR3 DNA: TGTGCCAGCAGCTTAGAAGCAGACGCCAAAAACATTCAGTACTTC. It yields the protein CASSLEADAKNIQYF. This rearrangement joins TRBV7-2 to TRBJ2-4; no clear D gene. V gave up 1 base and J gave up 1 base, with 8 bases separating them. This CDR3 comprises 15 residues. Germline V gives CDR1 SGHTA, CDR2 FQGNSA.

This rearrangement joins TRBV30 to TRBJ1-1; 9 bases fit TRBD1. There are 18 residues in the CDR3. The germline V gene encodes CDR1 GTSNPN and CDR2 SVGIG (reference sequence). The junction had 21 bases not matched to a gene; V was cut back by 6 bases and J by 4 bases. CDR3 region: CACETGTGSGIDGTEAFF. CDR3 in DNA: TGTGCCTGTGAAACAGGGACAGGGTCGGGAATAGATGGCACTGAAGCTTTCTTT.

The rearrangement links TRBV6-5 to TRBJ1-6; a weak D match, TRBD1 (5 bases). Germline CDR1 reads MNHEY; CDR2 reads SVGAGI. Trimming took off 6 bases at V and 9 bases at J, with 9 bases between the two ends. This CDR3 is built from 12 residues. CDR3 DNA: TGTGCCAGCAGGGACGGGGGTTCACCCCTCCACTTT. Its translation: CASRDGGSPLHF.

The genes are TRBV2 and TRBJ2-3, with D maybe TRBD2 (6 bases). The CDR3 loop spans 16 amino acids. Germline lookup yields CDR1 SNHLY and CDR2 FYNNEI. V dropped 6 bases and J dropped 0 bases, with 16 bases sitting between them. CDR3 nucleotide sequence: TGTGCCAGCAGGGAGGGAGAGATACCTAGCACAGATACGCAGTATTTT. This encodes CASREGEIPSTDTQYF.

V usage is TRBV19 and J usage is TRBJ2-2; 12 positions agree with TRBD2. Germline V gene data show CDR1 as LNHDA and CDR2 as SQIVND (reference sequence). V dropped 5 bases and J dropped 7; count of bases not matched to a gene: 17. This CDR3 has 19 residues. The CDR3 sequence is CASSFPLSSGRAKIGELFF. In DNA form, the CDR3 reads TGTGCCAGTAGTTTCCCCCTGTCTAGCGGGAGGGCCAAGATCGGGGAGCTGTTTTTT.

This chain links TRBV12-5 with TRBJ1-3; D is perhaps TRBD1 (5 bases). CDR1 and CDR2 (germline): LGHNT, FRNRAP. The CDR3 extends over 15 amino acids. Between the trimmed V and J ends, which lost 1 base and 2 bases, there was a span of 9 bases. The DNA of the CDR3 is TGTGCTAGTGGTTTGGGCGGGGCCCCTGGAAACACCATATATTTT. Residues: CASGLGGAPGNTIYF. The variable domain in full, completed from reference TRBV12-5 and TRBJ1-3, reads DARVTQTPRHKVTEMGQEVTMRCQPILGHNTVFWYRQTMMQGLELLAYFRNRAPLDDSGMPKDRFSAEMPDATLATLKIQPSEPRDSAVYFCASGLGGAPGNTIYFGEGSWLTVV.

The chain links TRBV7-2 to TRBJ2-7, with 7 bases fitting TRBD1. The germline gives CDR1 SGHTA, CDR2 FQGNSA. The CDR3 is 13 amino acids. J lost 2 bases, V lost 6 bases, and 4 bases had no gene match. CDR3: CASSRQGTYEQYF. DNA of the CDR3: TGTGCCAGCAGTAGACAGGGAACCTACGAGCAGTACTTC.